These 11 T cell receptor beta chains share one sample of origin, sequenced in a study of blood T cell repertoires in COVID-19. Repertoires were generated with immunoSEQ multiplex PCR, while TCRdb's copy carries only in-frame clones and drops some. The data contain roughly 53,000 clones, roughly 90% of them seen just once; the ten biggest clones take up 3.1%. Sequencing was carried out using peripheral blood. These receptors were collected from a human donor in a cohort sampled during active COVID-19.

The genes are TRBV9 and TRBJ1-5; possible D gene TRBD1, 6 bases. Germline CDR1 and CDR2: SGDLS and YYNGEE. V lost 1 base, J lost 6 bases, and 20 bases lay in between. The CDR3 consists of 17 residues. CDR3 nucleotide sequence: TGTGCCAGCAGCGTAATCGGCTCCTACAGGGCCATTCAGCCCCAGCATTTT. Its protein product is CASSVIGSYRAIQPQHF. Full variable domain (missing parts from reference TRBV9 and TRBJ1-5): DSGVTQTPKHLITATGQRVTLRCSPRSGDLSVYWYQQSLDQGLQFLIQYYNGEERAKGNILERFSAQQFPDLHSELNLSSLELGDSALYFCASSVIGSYRAIQPQHFGDGTRLSIL.

This clone has a single count. The J gene is TRBJ1-4, the V gene TRBV20-1, with D possibly matching TRBD1 (6 bases). V lost 6 bases and J lost 6, with 8 bases in between. The CDR3 length is 11 residues. Germline loops: CDR1 DFQATT, CDR2 SNEGSKA (reference sequence). Here the CDR3 reads CSAGTYEKLFF. The CDR3 DNA sequence: TGCAGTGCAGGGACATATGAAAAACTGTTTTTT.

This rearrangement joins TRBV29-1 to TRBJ2-2; D is unresolved. The CDR3 is 14 amino acids. Germline V CDR1 and CDR2: SQVTM, ANQGSEA. Trimming stripped 4 bases from V and 0 bases from J, with 9 bases between. CDR3 bases: TGCAGCGTTGGTGACTCTACGAACACCGGGGAGCTGTTTTTT. Translated, it gives CSVGDSTNTGELFF.

This rearrangement joins TRBV12-3 or TRBV12-4 to TRBJ2-7, with 8 bases aligning to TRBD2. The CDR3 covers 13 residues. The junction had 5 bases not matched to a gene; V was cut back by 7 bases and J by 3 bases. As DNA, the CDR3 is TGTGCCAGCATGGGCGGGGGGAACTACGAGCAGTACTTC. Translated, it gives CASMGGGNYEQYF.

The V call is TRBV6-5, the J call TRBJ1-1; 8 positions agree with TRBD1. The CDR3 spans 14 residues. The germline CDR1 and CDR2 sequences are MNHEY and SVGAGI. The V and J ends lost 11 bases and 2 bases, in that order; junction bases with no gene match: 10. CDR3 bases: TGTGCCGGAGGACGGGACAGGCAAAACACTGAAGCTTTCTTT. Translation: CAGGRDRQNTEAFF.

The chain is built from TRBV5-1 and TRBJ2-5, with D unresolved. V lost 1 base and J lost 3, with 16 bases in between. The CDR3 consists of 16 residues. Germline CDR1 reads SGHRS; CDR2 reads YFSETQ. This CDR3 is CASSLSIRFGEETQYF. The CDR3 DNA reads as TGCGCCAGCAGCTTGAGTATCCGGTTCGGAGAAGAGACCCAGTACTTC.

The chain uses TRBV7-9 and TRBJ2-5; D uncertain. The germline gives CDR1 SEHNR, CDR2 FQNEAQ (reference sequence). This CDR3 comprises 15 residues. V lost 1 base and J lost 3, with 12 bases in between. CDR3 in amino acids: CASSLGDRLKETQYF. The CDR3 DNA reads TGTGCCAGCAGCTTAGGCGATAGATTAAAAGAGACCCAGTACTTC.

The chain is built from TRBV24-1 and TRBJ1-5; D remains unclear. The V and J ends lost 4 bases and 5 bases respectively, with 11 bases between them. CDR1 is KGHDR and CDR2 is SFDVKD in the germline V gene. This CDR3 has 14 residues. This CDR3 is CATSDPGEDQPQHF. CDR3 nucleotides: TGTGCCACCAGTGACCCCGGGGAAGATCAGCCCCAGCATTTT.

CDR3 sequence reads: CAWRAGQTYNEQFF. CDR3 coding DNA: TGTGCCTGGAGGGCGGGACAGACATACAATGAGCAGTTCTTC. The chain couples TRBV30 to TRBJ2-1; maybe TRBD1 (7 bases). The V end was cut by 3 bases, the J end by 4 bases, with 13 bases between. CDR3 length: 14 amino acids. Looked up from germline, CDR1 is GTSNPN and CDR2 is SVGIG (reference sequence).

This clone was recorded only once. This chain uses TRBV15 with TRBJ2-2, with TRBD2 identical over 10 bases. This CDR3 is built from 17 residues. V gave up 3 bases and J gave up 5 bases; unmatched junction bases: 9. Per the germline V gene, CDR1 is LNHNV and CDR2 is YYDKDF (reference sequence). The CDR3 spells CATSSLLGAGGTGELFF. In DNA form, the CDR3 reads TGTGCCACCAGCAGCCTTCTGGGAGCGGGGGGGACCGGGGAGCTGTTTTTT.

This chain links TRBV11-2 with TRBJ2-5; D possibly corresponds to TRBD2 (6 bases). Germline CDR1 reads SGHAT; CDR2 reads FQNNGV. CDR3 size: 16 residues. The V and J ends lost 4 bases and 2 bases respectively, with 17 bases between them. CDR3 DNA sequence: TGTGCCAGCAGCTACGGCGCGCGCGGGGATCAAGAGACCCAGTACTTC. Translation: CASSYGARGDQETQYF.